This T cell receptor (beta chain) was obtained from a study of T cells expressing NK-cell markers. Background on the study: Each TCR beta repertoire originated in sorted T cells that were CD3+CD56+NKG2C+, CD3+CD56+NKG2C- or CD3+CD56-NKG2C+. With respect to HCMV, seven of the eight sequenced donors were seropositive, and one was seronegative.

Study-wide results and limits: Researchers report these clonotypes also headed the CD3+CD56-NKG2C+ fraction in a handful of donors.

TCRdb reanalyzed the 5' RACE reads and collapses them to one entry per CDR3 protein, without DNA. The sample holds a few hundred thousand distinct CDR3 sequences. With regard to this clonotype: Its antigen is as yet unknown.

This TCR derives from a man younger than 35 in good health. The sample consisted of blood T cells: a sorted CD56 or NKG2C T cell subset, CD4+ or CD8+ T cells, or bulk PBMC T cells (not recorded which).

The chain's CDR3 is CASSQDRRVKNTEAFF. The chain uses TRBV14 and TRBJ1-1. The CDR3 length is 16 residues. Germline V lookup: CDR1 SGHDN, CDR2 FVKESK.